This TCR beta chain was sequenced for a study of blood T cell repertoires in COVID-19. In terms of age and location, participants ranged from roughly 18 to 90 years and lived in approximately 24 US areas. Cohort allocation depended upon clinical history that participants reported. Recovered status applied to Cohort 3 donors who had two consecutive negative PCRs. It also applied to those with clearance or with symptom resolution. CDR3 size: 13 residues. Trimming removed 2 bases at V and 5 bases at J, with 10 bases between. CDR1 MGHRA and CDR2 YSYEKL come from the germline V gene. Libraries were prepared by immunoSEQ multiplex PCR; TCRdb keeps only in-frame clonotypes and omits some of them. The table shows about 180,000 clones, with more than 70% occurring only once.

Sequenced input: PBMCs or T cells enriched from blood (not recorded which). This TCR came from a young woman who had recovered from COVID-19. The V and J genes are TRBV4-1 and TRBJ2-7, with D hard to call. The CDR3 sequence is CASSQSSENEQYF. CDR3 coding DNA: TGCGCCAGCAGCCAATCTTCTGAGAACGAGCAGTACTTC.